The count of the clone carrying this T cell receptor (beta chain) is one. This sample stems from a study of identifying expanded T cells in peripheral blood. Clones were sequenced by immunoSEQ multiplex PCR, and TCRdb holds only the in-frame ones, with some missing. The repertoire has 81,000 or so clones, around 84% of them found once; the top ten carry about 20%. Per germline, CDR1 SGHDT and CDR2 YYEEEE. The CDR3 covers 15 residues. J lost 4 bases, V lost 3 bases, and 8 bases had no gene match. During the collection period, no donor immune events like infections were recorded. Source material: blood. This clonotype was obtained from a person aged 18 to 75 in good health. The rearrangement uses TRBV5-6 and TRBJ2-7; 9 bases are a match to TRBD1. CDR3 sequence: CASSYISGQGYEQYF. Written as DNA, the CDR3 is TGTGCCAGCAGCTACATTTCAGGACAGGGGTACGAGCAGTACTTC.